Sequencing of this T cell receptor beta chain was carried out in a study of CD8+CD57+ T cells in acquired aplastic anemia. Whole-study results and caveats: Patients and healthy controls showed no significant CD8+ Simpson's diversity difference.

This clonotype showed up many times. Its matching antigen is unknown. The template for TCR beta VDJ and CDR3 sequence profiling was genomic DNA. TCRdb reanalysed the reads using MiXCR and keeps one entry per CDR3 protein. This sample has 90,000 to 120,000 distinct CDR3 sequences, with 51% found just once. The TCR comes from a human donor in good health, serving as a control. Sequencing input: sorted CD4+, CD8+, or CD8+CD57+ T cells (not recorded which) from PBMCs.

CDR3 DNA sequence: TGTGCCAGCAGTTTATCGTGGGACGTGTACCAAGAGACCCAGTACTTC. It specifies CASSLSWDVYQETQYF. The rearrangement uses TRBV27 and TRBJ2-5, with D perhaps being TRBD1 or TRBD2 (5 bases each). CDR1 is MNHEY, CDR2 SMNVEV, per germline (reference sequence). The V gene lost 0 bases and the J gene lost 0 bases, with 11 bases spanning the gap. There are 16 residues in the CDR3.